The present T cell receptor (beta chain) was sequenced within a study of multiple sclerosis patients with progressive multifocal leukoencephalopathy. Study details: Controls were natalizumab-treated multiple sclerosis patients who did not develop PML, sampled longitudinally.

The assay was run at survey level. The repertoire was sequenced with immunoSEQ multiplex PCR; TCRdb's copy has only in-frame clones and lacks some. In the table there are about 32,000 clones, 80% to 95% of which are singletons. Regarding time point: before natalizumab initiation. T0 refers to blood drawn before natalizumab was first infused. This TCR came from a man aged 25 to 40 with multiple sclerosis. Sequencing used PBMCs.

The CDR3 nucleotides read TGCGCCAGCAGCCCATGGGGCCAGACCGGAGAGCAGTTCTTC. Translated, it gives CASSPWGQTGEQFF. The chain is built from TRBV4-3 and TRBJ2-1, with TRBD1 as a possible D gene (5 bases). V lost 4 bases to trimming and J lost 10 bases, with 17 bases between them. Germline V gene sequence: CDR1 LGHNA, CDR2 YSLEER. The CDR3 totals 14 residues.